The 22 T cell receptor beta chains below were found in one sample sequenced in a study of T-cell memory formation after mild COVID-19. One entry per CDR3 protein results from TCRdb running MiXCR on the 5' RACE reads. Of some 350,000 distinct CDR3 sequences listed, more than 15% are singletons. Sequencing used PBMCs or a T cell subset sorted from them (not recorded which). The receptors originated from a man between 18 and 35 years old who had mild COVID-19 (a few samples of this study predate the infection). Cell type and time point are not known.

This clonotype was counted a few times. The chain is built from TRBV3-1 and TRBJ2-1; 12 bases are shared with TRBD2. CDR1 and CDR2 (germline): LGHDT, YNNKEL (reference sequence). The J segment lost 3 bases and the V segment lost 4 bases, leaving 10 bases of the junction unmatched. This CDR3 has 18 residues. The CDR3 nucleotides are TGTGCCAGCAGCCCGGGGGCCCGGACTAGCGGGGTCTACAATGAGCAGTTCTTC. As protein: CASSPGARTSGVYNEQFF.

The chain combines TRBV24-1 with TRBJ1-5; a weak D match, TRBD1 (5 bases). Trimming took off 3 bases at V and 6 bases at J, with 11 bases between the two ends. Looked up from germline, CDR1 is KGHDR and CDR2 is SFDVKD. This CDR3 has 14 residues. This chain's CDR3 is CATSDAREGQPQHF. The CDR3 DNA follows: TGTGCCACCAGTGATGCCAGGGAAGGTCAGCCCCAGCATTTT.

This clonotype came up many times. The rearrangement joins TRBV5-1 to TRBJ2-1; a possible D gene is TRBD2 (5 bases). The germline gives CDR1 SGHRS, CDR2 YFSETQ. The CDR3 sequence is 13 residues long. The ends were cut back, 6 bases at V and 4 bases at J, with 11 bases in the middle. The CDR3 DNA reads as TGCGCCAGCACACCCGGGGAGTACAATGAGCAGTTCTTC. Its protein product is CASTPGEYNEQFF.

The chain links TRBV30 to TRBJ1-2; D remains ambiguous. Germline V lookup: CDR1 GTSNPN, CDR2 SVGIG (reference sequence). V was clipped by 3 bases and J by 4 bases, with 9 bases between them. The CDR3 covers 12 residues. This chain's CDR3 is CAWRKQIYGYTF. In DNA form, the CDR3 reads TGTGCCTGGAGGAAGCAGATCTATGGCTACACCTTC.

The chain employs TRBV20-1 and TRBJ1-5, with D unclear. The CDR3 sequence is 13 residues long. Germline V gives CDR1 DFQATT, CDR2 SNEGSKA (reference sequence). Trimming removed 6 bases at V and 3 bases at J, with 12 bases between. In DNA, the CDR3 is TGCAGTGCGCAAGACGGCCCCAATCAGCCCCAGCATTTT. Amino acid sequence: CSAQDGPNQPQHF.

This clonotype has only a few counts. The gene calls are TRBV5-1 and TRBJ2-2; D perhaps matches TRBD1 (6 bases). The CDR3 has 14 residues. CDR1 and CDR2 (germline): SGHRS, YFSETQ. Trimming removed 2 bases from V and 3 bases from J, with 8 bases in between. The CDR3 region is CASSFKGDTGELFF. CDR3 sequence (DNA): TGCGCCAGCAGCTTCAAGGGGGACACCGGGGAGCTGTTTTTT.

This clonotype was picked up a small number of times. The chain couples TRBV27 to TRBJ1-1; D not certain. Per germline, CDR1 MNHEY and CDR2 SMNVEV (reference sequence). This CDR3 is built from 13 residues. V dropped 9 bases and J dropped 2 bases, with 13 bases sitting between them. The CDR3: CASRAVDNTEAFF. DNA for the CDR3: TGTGCCAGTCGCGCCGTAGACAACACTGAAGCTTTCTTT.

This clonotype has only a few counts. The V and J genes are TRBV6-5 and TRBJ1-4; D ambiguous. V lost 8 bases, J lost 0 bases, and 10 bases lay in between. CDR3 size: 14 residues. CDR1 and CDR2 from the germline V gene are MNHEY and SVGAGI. CDR3 in DNA: TGTGCCAGCCGTTCAGAAACAACTAATGAAAAACTGTTTTTT. Encoded protein: CASRSETTNEKLFF.

This clonotype came up many times. The J gene is TRBJ2-3, the V gene TRBV29-1; TRBD1 might be the D (5 bases). Trimming took 7 bases from V and 1 from J, leaving 12 bases between them. Per the germline V gene, CDR1 is SQVTM and CDR2 is ANQGSEA. The CDR3 has 13 residues. Here the CDR3 DNA reads TGCAGCGCGTCTGACAGCCGCACAGATACGCAGTATTTT. This gives the protein CSASDSRTDTQYF.

J is TRBJ2-2 and V is TRBV7-3; TRBD1 might be the D (5 bases). Deletions cut 3 bases from V and 6 bases from J, with 8 bases between. Germline lookup yields CDR1 SGHTA and CDR2 FQGTGA. This CDR3 is built from 13 residues. The CDR3 nucleotides are TGTGCCAGCAGCTTGACAGTTCCCGGGGAGCTGTTTTTT. It encodes CASSLTVPGELFF.

This clonotype was counted only a few times. The chain combines TRBV23-1 with TRBJ2-1; D is unresolved. TRBV23-1 is recorded as an ORF, its role being uncertain. The CDR3 is 8 residues long. The V and J ends lost 6 bases and 14 bases respectively, with 5 bases between them. The CDR3: CASSKEFF. The CDR3 DNA follows: TGCGCCAGCAGCAAGGAGTTCTTC.

This clonotype has a handful of counts. The genes are TRBV5-1 and TRBJ1-6; D remains unclear. Germline assignment: CDR1 SGHRS and CDR2 YFSETQ. This CDR3 is built from 13 residues. The V end was cut by 0 bases, the J end by 10 bases, with 8 bases between. The CDR3: CASSLEVDSPLHF. DNA for the CDR3: TGCGCCAGCAGCTTGGAGGTTGACTCACCCCTCCACTTT.

This clonotype has only a few counts. The gene calls are TRBV9 and TRBJ1-6; no clear D gene. With 0 bases removed from V and 6 bases from J, the gap between germline ends came to 7 bases. This CDR3 is built from 14 residues. CDR1 and CDR2 from the germline V gene are SGDLS and YYNGEE. The CDR3 DNA is TGTGCCAGCAGCGTAGGGCTTTTTAATTCACCCCTCCACTTT. This codes for CASSVGLFNSPLHF.

This clonotype was detected a few times. V is TRBV7-2 and J is TRBJ2-7, with 7 bases lining up with TRBD1. Germline CDR1 reads SGHTA; CDR2 reads FQGNSA. The CDR3 runs to 15 residues. Losses at the gene ends were 1 base for V and 0 bases for J; bases not matched to a gene: 3. CDR3 sequence reads: CASSLEQGSSYEQYF. The CDR3 DNA reads as TGTGCCAGCAGCTTAGAACAGGGGTCCTCCTACGAGCAGTACTTC.

The gene calls are TRBV29-1 and TRBJ1-1; maybe TRBD1 (5 bases). Germline CDR1 SQVTM, CDR2 ANQGSEA. Trimming took 3 bases from V and 5 from J, leaving 13 bases between them. This CDR3 is built from 13 residues. Here the CDR3 reads CSVERAQGTEAFF. Here the CDR3 DNA reads TGCAGCGTTGAGCGGGCGCAGGGAACTGAAGCTTTCTTT.

The V gene is TRBV21-1, the J gene TRBJ1-2. TRBV21-1 is designated a pseudogene. CDR3 length: 14 residues. CDR3 amino acids: CASSKEHPVYGYTF. The CDR3 DNA follows: TGTGCCAGCAGCAAAGAACATCCAGTCTATGGCTACACCTTC.

The rearrangement links TRBV4-3 to TRBJ2-5; unclear D gene. Germline lookup yields CDR1 LGHNA and CDR2 YSLEER. This CDR3 has 18 amino acids. The V end lost 0 bases, the J end lost 1 base, and 18 bases lay between the germline ends. CDR3 amino acids: CASSQEEWPGGPQETQYF. Written as DNA, the CDR3 is TGCGCCAGCAGCCAAGAAGAGTGGCCAGGCGGACCCCAAGAGACCCAGTACTTC.

The chain recombines TRBV29-1 with TRBJ2-5; D not certain. Germline CDR1 and CDR2: SQVTM and ANQGSEA. This CDR3 region has 12 residues. The V gene lost 4 bases and the J gene lost 5 bases, with 11 bases spanning the gap. CDR3 nucleotide sequence: TGCAGCGTTGCTCGTATTTCTGAGACCCAGTACTTC. This gives the protein CSVARISETQYF.

This clonotype has just a few counts. This chain uses TRBV19 with TRBJ2-7; D is perhaps TRBD1 or TRBD2 (5 bases each). The V and J ends lost 5 bases and 5 bases respectively, with 16 bases between them. The CDR3 has 14 amino acids. Looked up from germline, CDR1 is LNHDA and CDR2 is SQIVND (reference sequence). Written as DNA, the CDR3 is TGTGCCAGTAGTCGTGGGGACGGTGGCGACGAGCAGTACTTC. Translating it yields CASSRGDGGDEQYF. The variable domain in full, completed from reference TRBV19 and TRBJ2-7, reads DGGITQSPKYLFRKEGQNVTLSCEQNLNHDAMYWYRQDPGQGLRLIYYSQIVNDFQKGDIAEGYSVSREKKESFPLTVTSAQKNPTAFYLCASSRGDGGDEQYFGPGTRLTVT.

The CDR3 reads CASSDGQRETQYF. Here the CDR3 DNA reads TGTGCCAGCAGCGACGGGCAACGAGAGACCCAGTACTTC. This chain connects TRBV5-6 to TRBJ2-5; no reliable D call. The CDR3 length is 13 residues. V lost 4 bases, J lost 4 bases, and 11 bases lay in between. CDR1 SGHDT and CDR2 YYEEEE come from the germline V gene.

The chain joins TRBV6-5 to TRBJ1-2, with TRBD1 matching over 8 bases. With 3 bases clipped from V and 8 bases from J, the junction kept 11 bases outside the gene matches. The CDR3 is made up of 15 amino acids. CDR1 is MNHEY, CDR2 SVGAGI, per germline. CDR3 DNA sequence: TGTGCCAGCAGTTATTGGGACAGGAGTGATGGGGGCTACACCTTC. Translated: CASSYWDRSDGGYTF.

This clonotype was recorded at least ten times. The chain uses TRBV7-6 and TRBJ2-3; D is tentatively TRBD1 or TRBD2 (5 bases each). V was cut by 5 bases and J by 2 bases, with 20 bases left in between. Germline V gene lookup returns CDR1 SGHVS and CDR2 FNYEAQ. The CDR3 runs 17 residues. The CDR3 loop is CASSPVGAGRDTDTQYF. For the CDR3, the DNA is TGTGCCAGCAGCCCGGTCGGGGCGGGTAGAGACACAGATACGCAGTATTTT.